The rows below give T cell receptor beta chains drawn from one sample of a study of blood T cell repertoires in COVID-19. Measured with immunoSEQ multiplex PCR; TCRdb has only the in-frame clones, and not every one. The table lists approximately 92,000 clones, 81% of them singletons. Source material: peripheral blood. These receptors all stem from a man aged 60 to 75 with acute or convalescent COVID-19. CDR3s include the opening cysteine and the closing phenylalanine or tryptophan. The D gene is left open where the match is weak. Clone size is given for some rows only: seen once, a few or many times, or a class if the clone is expanded.

J gene	clone size	CDR3 length	V gene	D gene	CDR3 DNA	CDR3 protein
TRBJ2-5	few	16	TRBV7-8	TRBD2	TGTGCCAGCAGCTTCGGGACTAGCGGGAGTGGGGAGACCCAGTACTTC	CASSFGTSGSGETQYF
TRBJ1-1	-	14	TRBV5-1	-	TGCGCCAGCAGCTTGGATGCAGGGAGGACTGAAGCTTTCTTT	CASSLDAGRTEAFF
TRBJ2-3	-	14	TRBV6-5	-	TGTGCCAGCATGAGGGCGGGCCGCACAGATACGCAGTATTTT	CASMRAGRTDTQYF
TRBJ2-5	-	15	TRBV5-1	-	TGCGCCAGCAGCTTGGAAGGACACCTTCAAGAGACCCAGTACTTC	CASSLEGHLQETQYF
TRBJ1-6	-	14	TRBV5-6	TRBD1	TGTGCCAGCAGCAATGTCAGGGGGTCTTCACCCCTCCACTTT	CASSNVRGSSPLHF
TRBJ2-5	-	15	TRBV27	TRBD2	TGTGCCAGCAGTTTACTAGCGGGGTCTGTGGAGACCCAGTACTTC	CASSLLAGSVETQYF
TRBJ2-2	-	16	TRBV18	TRBD2	TGTGCCAGCTCACCATTGACTAGCAGAAACACCGGGGAGCTGTTTTTT	CASSPLTSRNTGELFF
TRBJ2-3	once	13	TRBV5-5	-	TGTGCCAGCAGCCGAGCCGGGGCAGATACGCAGTATTTT	CASSRAGADTQYF
TRBJ2-5	once	14	TRBV5-1	TRBD1	TGCGCCAGCAGCTATTGGACAGGGGAAGAGACCCAGTACTTC	CASSYWTGEETQYF
TRBJ1-4	few	14	TRBV15	-	TGTGCCACCAGCAGACAGGGGTCGAATGAAAAACTGTTTTTT	CATSRQGSNEKLFF
TRBJ2-1	-	15	TRBV24-1	TRBD1	TGTGCCACCAGTGCTATGGACAGGTCCTACAATGAGCAGTTCTTC	CATSAMDRSYNEQFF
TRBJ1-2	-	16	TRBV4-1	TRBD1	TGCGCCAGCAGTCGACCCTTCCGGGACAGTCCCTATGGCTACACCTTC	CASSRPFRDSPYGYTF
TRBJ2-1	-	17	TRBV19	TRBD2	TGTGCCAGTAGTGCGACGAGAGCGGGAGTGGGCTACAATGAGCAGTTCTTC	CASSATRAGVGYNEQFF
TRBJ1-1	once	13	TRBV3-1/TRBV3-2	-	TGTGCCAGCAGCCCGGGCGGGCGGACTGAAGCTTTCTTT	CASSPGGRTEAFF
TRBJ2-1	few	14	TRBV6-5	TRBD2	TGTGCCAGCAGAACTAGCGGGAGTTGGAATGAGCAGTTCTTC	CASRTSGSWNEQFF
TRBJ2-1	-	17	TRBV10-1	TRBD2	TGCGCCAGCAGTGAGTCTTCGACGGGAGGGCCCTCGTATGAGCAGTTCTTC	CASSESSTGGPSYEQFF
TRBJ1-5	many	14	TRBV28	-	TGTGCCAGCAGTTTAGGGCAGGGCTATCAGCCCCAGCATTTT	CASSLGQGYQPQHF
TRBJ1-1	-	13	TRBV20-1	TRBD1	TGCAGTGCTAGTACCCAGGGGGACACTGAAGCTTTCTTT	CSASTQGDTEAFF
TRBJ1-5	-	13	TRBV18	TRBD1	TGTGCCAGCTCCCGACAGGGGACGCAGCCCCAGCATTTT	CASSRQGTQPQHF
TRBJ1-2	-	11	TRBV19	-	TGTGCCAGTAATGGTCGGGATGGCTACACCTTC	CASNGRDGYTF
TRBJ2-1	-	16	TRBV7-6	TRBD2	TGTGCCAGCAGCCCAACAACTAGCGTCTCCTACAATGAGCAGTTCTTC	CASSPTTSVSYNEQFF
TRBJ2-2	-	14	TRBV6-5	-	TGTGCCAGCAGTTACTCAGGGGCAGACGGGGAGCTGTTTTTT	CASSYSGADGELFF
TRBJ1-5	few	14	TRBV5-5	TRBD1	TGTGCCAGCAGCTCCGGACAGGGCAATCAGCCCCAGCATTTT	CASSSGQGNQPQHF
TRBJ1-1	-	14	TRBV18	TRBD1	TGTGCCAGCTCACCCCCGGGTGGGACAGTGATTGCTTTCTTT	CASSPPGGTVIAFF
TRBJ2-1	once	15	TRBV24-1	-	TGTGCCACCAGTGATTCCGGGGGATGGTTCAATGAGCAGTTCTTC	CATSDSGGWFNEQFF
TRBJ2-5	-	15	TRBV7-7	-	TGTGCTAGCAGCTTAGCGGGGGGACAGGGAGAGACCCAGTACTTC	CASSLAGGQGETQYF
TRBJ2-1	few	15	TRBV6-1	-	TGTGCCAGCAGTGAAGACAGGAGCTCCTACAATGAGCAGTTCTTC	CASSEDRSSYNEQFF
TRBJ1-1	-	15	TRBV6-2/TRBV6-3	TRBD1	TGTGCCAGCAGTTCAACATATGACAGGGTCACTGAAGCTTTCTTT	CASSSTYDRVTEAFF
TRBJ2-7	-	16	TRBV19	TRBD1	TGTGCCAGTAAGTCGAGTGGACCCGGGACAGCGGCCGAGCAGTACTTC	CASKSSGPGTAAEQYF
TRBJ1-2	-	11	TRBV12-3/TRBV12-4	-	TGTGCCAGCAGTTGGAGCTATGGCTACACCTTC	CASSWSYGYTF
TRBJ2-7	-	14	TRBV6-5	-	TGTGCCAGCAGTTTGGACTTTCCCTCCTACGAGCAGTACTTC	CASSLDFPSYEQYF
TRBJ2-3	once	13	TRBV30	-	TGTGCCTGGAGTCGAGGGACTTCTGATACGCAGTATTTT	CAWSRGTSDTQYF
TRBJ2-1	-	15	TRBV11-2	-	TGTGCCAGCAGCTTCGGAGATATATCCTACAATGAGCAGTTCTTC	CASSFGDISYNEQFF
TRBJ1-6	-	16	TRBV9	TRBD1	TGTGCCAGCAGCCCAGGGGGGAGCTCCTATAATTCACCCCTCCACTTT	CASSPGGSSYNSPLHF
TRBJ2-7	-	12	TRBV10-1	-	TGCGCCAGCAGTGAGTCCCGAGGCGAGCAGTACTTC	CASSESRGEQYF
TRBJ2-1	-	11	TRBV5-1	-	TGCGCCAGCAAGGGGTTGGATGAGCAGTTCTTC	CASKGLDEQFF
TRBJ1-3	-	15	TRBV6-5	-	TGTGCCAGCAGTCTTGACGGGAGCTCTGGAAACACCATATATTTT	CASSLDGSSGNTIYF
TRBJ1-2	-	15	TRBV19	-	TGTGCCAGTAGTATGGAGGGTGGCAGAAACTATGGCTACACCTTC	CASSMEGGRNYGYTF
TRBJ1-2	-	13	TRBV2	TRBD1	TGTGCCAGCAGTGGGCTACAGGGGGCTGGCTACACCTTC	CASSGLQGAGYTF
TRBJ1-6	-	11	TRBV30	-	TGTGCCTGGAGTGCGTATTCACCCCTCCACTTT	CAWSAYSPLHF
TRBJ2-2	-	14	TRBV14	-	TGTGCCAGCAGCCGGGCCCGTTCCACCGGGGAGCTGTTTTTT	CASSRARSTGELFF
TRBJ1-1	-	14	TRBV2	-	TGTGCCAGCTCCCGCGCAGGGTTCAGGACTGAAGCTTTCTTT	CASSRAGFRTEAFF
TRBJ1-2	-	17	TRBV23-1	-	TGCGCCAGCAGTCAATACGATGGACCACGCGGGCCCATTGGCTACACCTTC	CASSQYDGPRGPIGYTF
TRBJ1-1	-	13	TRBV7-3	-	TGTGCCAGCAGCTTAAGGGGCTTCACTGAAGCTTTCTTT	CASSLRGFTEAFF
TRBJ2-2	-	17	TRBV11-2	-	TGTGCCAGCAGCTTAGATACGGCAGCGAGGCGGACCGGGGAGCTGTTTTTT	CASSLDTAARRTGELFF
TRBJ2-5	-	14	TRBV5-6	-	TGTGCCAGCAGCTTGGACAGGTCGGGAGAGACCCAGTACTTC	CASSLDRSGETQYF
TRBJ2-1	-	18	TRBV5-1	TRBD2	TGCGCCAGCAGCTTGCAAGCGGGGGGGCCGTTATCCTACAATGAGCAGTTCTTC	CASSLQAGGPLSYNEQFF
TRBJ1-1	-	14	TRBV5-1	TRBD1	TGCGCCAGCAGCTTGGGGACAGGGGAAACTGAAGCTTTCTTT	CASSLGTGETEAFF
TRBJ1-1	-	16	TRBV5-4	TRBD1	TGTGCCAGCAGCCCTCCAGGGGACAGGATGAACACTGAAGCTTTCTTT	CASSPPGDRMNTEAFF
TRBJ2-2	-	16	TRBV2	TRBD1	TGTGCCAGCAGCGACCGGGACAGGGCATACACCGGGGAGCTGTTTTTT	CASSDRDRAYTGELFF
TRBJ1-5	few	17	TRBV7-9	TRBD1	TGTGCCAGCAGCAACCTTAAAGACAGGGGAGGCAATCAGCCCCAGCATTTT	CASSNLKDRGGNQPQHF
TRBJ2-1	-	15	TRBV7-2	TRBD2	TGTGCCAGCAGCTTACAAACTAGCGGGAGTCGTGAGCAGTTCTTC	CASSLQTSGSREQFF
TRBJ1-1	-	15	TRBV2	-	TGTGCCAGCACCCCGTTCGGGGAGGGGAACACTGAAGCTTTCTTT	CASTPFGEGNTEAFF